One and the same sample provided the 31 T cell receptor beta chains below, sequenced in a study of blood T cell repertoires in COVID-19. This table comes from immunoSEQ multiplex PCR, and its TCRdb copy is limited to in-frame clones, with some not included. The sample contains around 260,000 clones, approximately 88% of which appear only once. Sequencing input: peripheral blood. These receptors all come from a woman in her 70s with COVID-19, enrolled during active disease.

This chain uses TRBV7-2 with TRBJ2-7; TRBD2 might be the D (5 bases). The V end lost 2 bases, the J end lost 4 bases, and 15 bases lay between the germline ends. The CDR3 extends over 15 amino acids. Germline values: CDR1 SGHTA, CDR2 FQGNSA. The CDR3 reads CASSLRSDAPYEQYF. The CDR3 bases are TGTGCCAGCAGCTTACGTAGCGATGCCCCTTACGAGCAGTACTTC.

In this sample, this clone turned up once. V usage is TRBV9 and J usage is TRBJ1-6; D may be TRBD1 (6 bases). This CDR3 has 16 residues. Per germline, CDR1 SGDLS and CDR2 YYNGEE. Trimming took off 4 bases at V and 3 bases at J, with 14 bases between the two ends. DNA of the CDR3: TGTGCCAGCAGCCCGACAGGACGGGACTATAATTCACCCCTCCACTTT. It is translated as CASSPTGRDYNSPLHF.

To note about this clone: Additional DNA sequences in this sample encode the identical CDR3. DNA of the CDR3: TGCGCCAGCAGCTTGGTGGTAGCGGGAGATGAGCAGTTCTTC. As protein: CASSLVVAGDEQFF. This chain links TRBV5-1 with TRBJ2-1, with 9 nucleotides matching TRBD2. Per the germline V gene, CDR1 is SGHRS and CDR2 is YFSETQ. This CDR3 has 14 residues. With 0 bases clipped from V and 8 bases from J, the junction kept 3 bases outside the gene matches.

The chain carries TRBV9 and TRBJ2-5, with 14 bases identical to TRBD2. Germline values: CDR1 SGDLS, CDR2 YYNGEE. The ends lost 4 bases at V and 4 bases at J; junction bases unmatched: 6. There are 16 residues in the CDR3. The CDR3 protein is CASSPGTSGSSETQYF. In DNA, the CDR3 is TGTGCCAGCAGCCCGGGGACTAGCGGGAGCTCAGAGACCCAGTACTTC.

Regarding this clone: This sample includes further DNA sequences coding for the same CDR3. The J gene is TRBJ2-5, the V gene TRBV5-1; 7 bases match TRBD1. The J segment lost 1 base and the V segment lost 4 bases, leaving 4 bases of the junction unmatched. Germline CDR1 reads SGHRS; CDR2 reads YFSETQ. This CDR3 comprises 14 residues. CDR3 residues: CASSLGQTQETQYF. The CDR3 region has the DNA TGCGCCAGCAGCCTGGGACAGACCCAAGAGACCCAGTACTTC.

This chain connects TRBV10-3 to TRBJ2-4; D possibly corresponds to TRBD1 (5 bases). V was clipped by 3 bases and J by 8 bases, with 14 bases between them. Germline CDR1 ENHRY, CDR2 SYGVKD. This CDR3 comprises 14 residues. The CDR3 DNA follows: TGTGCCATCAGTGATAGGGGCCTGGTCGACATTCAGTACTTC. Amino acid sequence: CAISDRGLVDIQYF.

With respect to this clone: Different DNA sequences within this sample yield the same CDR3. The chain employs TRBV3-1 (or the pseudogene TRBV3-2) and TRBJ1-1, with a tentative D call TRBD1 (6 bases). Germline V gene lookup returns CDR1 LGHDT and CDR2 YNNKEL (reference sequence). The germline V and J ends were trimmed by 3 bases and 4 bases, with 6 bases remaining between them. The CDR3 extends over 12 amino acids. The CDR3 spells CASSQGATEAFF. CDR3 coding DNA: TGTGCCAGCAGCCAGGGGGCCACTGAAGCTTTCTTT.

In its sample, this clone was seen once. The V gene is TRBV6-5, the J gene TRBJ1-1; no clear D. V lost 4 bases and J 7 bases, leaving 13 bases between the germline ends. The CDR3 extends over 13 amino acids. Germline CDR1 is MNHEY and CDR2 is SVGAGI. DNA for the CDR3: TGTGCCAGCAGTTCAGCGTCCCTTCATGAAGCTTTCTTT. This codes for CASSSASLHEAFF.

This clone is a singleton in its sample. V and J are TRBV5-1 and TRBJ1-3; D is ambiguous. This CDR3 has 16 residues. CDR1 SGHRS and CDR2 YFSETQ come from the germline V gene. Trimming stripped 0 bases from V and 4 bases from J, with 14 bases between. The CDR3 spells CASSLAGEVRGNTIYF. CDR3 coding DNA: TGCGCCAGCAGCTTGGCCGGCGAGGTGAGGGGAAACACCATATATTTT.

This chain links TRBV19 with TRBJ2-7, with TRBD1 as a possible D gene (5 bases). The CDR3 sequence is 14 residues long. The ends were cut back, 4 bases at V and 3 bases at J, with 13 bases in the middle. Germline V lookup: CDR1 LNHDA, CDR2 SQIVND (reference sequence). The CDR3 DNA sequence: TGTGCCAGTAGTACCCCAGGGAATCGCTACGAGCAGTACTTC. The encoded protein is CASSTPGNRYEQYF.

The chain is built from TRBV14 and TRBJ2-7; D ambiguous. Germline assignment: CDR1 SGHDN and CDR2 FVKESK. Between the trimmed V and J ends, which lost 1 base and 3 bases, there was a span of 4 bases. The CDR3 runs 12 residues. CDR3 nucleotide sequence: TGTGCCAGCAGCCAAGCCTACTACGAGCAGTACTTC. This translates into CASSQAYYEQYF.

The genes are TRBV28 and TRBJ1-6; TRBD1 agrees at 9 bases. The V gene end was trimmed by 7 bases and the J gene end by 8 bases; junction bases not matched to a gene: 3. Germline lookup yields CDR1 MDHEN and CDR2 SYDVKM. The CDR3 is made up of 13 amino acids. CDR3 amino acids: CASKGQGDSPLHF. As DNA, the CDR3 is TGTGCCAGCAAGGGACAGGGAGATTCACCCCTCCACTTT.

V gene TRBV6-5 combines with J gene TRBJ2-1; D might be TRBD2 (5 bases). The V and J ends lost 5 bases and 0 bases respectively, with 11 bases between them. CDR3 length: 15 amino acids. From germline, CDR1 is MNHEY and CDR2 SVGAGI. The CDR3 nucleotides are TGTGCCAGCAGTCCCCCTAGCCCCTCCTACAATGAGCAGTTCTTC. This translates into CASSPPSPSYNEQFF.

The chain carries TRBV3-1 (or the pseudogene TRBV3-2) and TRBJ2-1; TRBD2 matches 10 bases. Germline CDR1 reads LGHDT; CDR2 reads YNNKEL (reference sequence). The CDR3 extends over 16 amino acids. The V and J ends lost 0 bases and 6 bases, in that order; junction bases with no gene match: 5. CDR3 loop: CASSQDQGLASNEQFF. DNA of the CDR3: TGTGCCAGCAGCCAAGATCAGGGACTAGCGAGCAATGAGCAGTTCTTC.

This rearrangement joins TRBV12-3 or TRBV12-4 to TRBJ2-1; the match to TRBD2 covers 7 bases. V gave up 6 bases and J gave up 4 bases; unmatched junction bases: 3. This CDR3 has 13 residues. The CDR3 DNA reads as TGTGCCAGCAGGAGGCGGGGGTACAATGAGCAGTTCTTC. Translation: CASRRRGYNEQFF.

The chain recombines TRBV9 with TRBJ1-1; TRBD1 agrees at 8 bases. The CDR3 runs 15 residues. Germline V CDR1 and CDR2: SGDLS, YYNGEE. Unmatched junction bases numbered 4, after V lost 1 base and J lost 2 bases. The CDR3 protein is CASSVRTGLNTEAFF. The CDR3 DNA sequence: TGTGCCAGCAGCGTAAGGACAGGGTTAAACACTGAAGCTTTCTTT.

V gene TRBV11-3 combines with J gene TRBJ1-1; no firm D call. The CDR3 consists of 15 residues. Between the trimmed V and J ends, which lost 5 bases and 3 bases, there was a span of 16 bases. Germline V CDR1 and CDR2: SGHNT, YENEEA. CDR3: CASSPSVLTYTEAFF. CDR3 nucleotide sequence: TGTGCCAGCAGCCCCTCGGTCCTAACTTACACTGAAGCTTTCTTT.

The chain links TRBV3-1 (or the pseudogene TRBV3-2) to TRBJ2-4, with 7 bases identical to TRBD1. This CDR3 has 15 amino acids. Germline V gene data show CDR1 as LGHDT and CDR2 as YNNKEL (reference sequence). Trimming at V came to 1 base and at J to 6 bases, leaving 6 bases not matched to a gene. The CDR3 spells CASSQVDRQGNIQYF. The CDR3 coding sequence is TGTGCCAGCAGCCAAGTGGATAGACAGGGAAACATTCAGTACTTC.

The chain combines TRBV6-1 with TRBJ1-3; D is unresolved. Trimming stripped 0 bases from V and 0 bases from J, with 9 bases between. This CDR3 is 16 amino acids long. CDR1 and CDR2 (germline): MNHNS, SASEGT. The CDR3 coding sequence is TGTGCCAGCAGTGAAGCGTCTTTTTCCTCTGGAAACACCATATATTTT. Protein sequence: CASSEASFSSGNTIYF.

The count of this clone is one. The chain carries TRBV5-1 and TRBJ2-5; 8 positions agree with TRBD2. Germline CDR1 reads SGHRS; CDR2 reads YFSETQ. This CDR3 has 20 residues. Trimming removed 1 base from V and 1 base from J; junction bases left unmatched: 18. CDR3 in amino acids: CASSLILQAKTTSGQETQYF. The CDR3 DNA reads TGCGCCAGCAGCTTGATATTACAAGCCAAAACCACTAGCGGCCAAGAGACCCAGTACTTC.

The chain couples TRBV29-1 to TRBJ2-3; 13 bases match TRBD2. The CDR3 length is 15 residues. CDR1 SQVTM and CDR2 ANQGSEA come from the germline V gene. Trimming cost V 4 bases and J 7 bases; bases outside gene matches: 8. This CDR3 is CSVVRGLAGWNTQYF. The CDR3 nucleotides read TGCAGCGTTGTAAGGGGACTAGCGGGATGGAATACGCAGTATTTT.

This clone has just one count. The chain recombines TRBV7-3 with TRBJ2-2, with a tentative D call TRBD2 (6 bases). This CDR3 is built from 14 residues. V lost 4 bases and J 5 bases, leaving 11 bases between the germline ends. Germline values: CDR1 SGHTA, CDR2 FQGTGA. The CDR3 DNA sequence: TGTGCCAGCAGCTGGGACTCCGGGACCGGGGAGCTGTTTTTT. Its protein is CASSWDSGTGELFF.

CDR3 in amino acids: CASSIFGGLSYEQYF. CDR3 coding DNA: TGTGCCAGTAGTATTTTCGGCGGCCTCTCCTACGAGCAGTACTTC. The chain combines TRBV19 with TRBJ2-7; D remains unclear. CDR1 is LNHDA, CDR2 SQIVND, per germline (reference sequence). Trimming removed 3 bases at V and 0 bases at J, with 12 bases between. This CDR3 spans 15 amino acids.

The CDR3 coding sequence is TGTGCCAGTAGTACAGGCTCCCCCGAAGCTTTCTTT. Protein sequence: CASSTGSPEAFF. The rearrangement links TRBV19 to TRBJ1-1; D ambiguous. The CDR3 consists of 12 residues. The V end lost 4 bases, the J end lost 8 bases, and 11 bases lay between the germline ends. Looked up from germline, CDR1 is LNHDA and CDR2 is SQIVND (reference sequence). Based on the CDR3 plus reference TRBV19 and TRBJ1-1, the full variable domain is DGGITQSPKYLFRKEGQNVTLSCEQNLNHDAMYWYRQDPGQGLRLIYYSQIVNDFQKGDIAEGYSVSREKKESFPLTVTSAQKNPTAFYLCASSTGSPEAFFGQGTRLTVV.

The chain links TRBV2 to TRBJ2-7, with TRBD1 matching over 7 bases. This CDR3 region has 16 residues. V was clipped by 7 bases and J by 3 bases; unmatched bases: 15. From germline, CDR1 is SNHLY and CDR2 FYNNEI. The DNA of the CDR3 is TGTGCCAGCACCAGGGACAGTTCCCTCGAAGGCTACGAGCAGTACTTC. Its translation is CASTRDSSLEGYEQYF.

V gene TRBV7-9 combines with J gene TRBJ1-3, with 7 bases identical to TRBD1. CDR1 is SEHNR and CDR2 is FQNEAQ in the germline V gene (reference sequence). V trimming: 6 bases; J trimming: 0 bases; junction bases outside the gene matches: 2. The CDR3 runs 14 residues. The CDR3 nucleotides are TGTGCCAGCAGTCGGGACAGCTCTGGAAACACCATATATTTT. Its protein product is CASSRDSSGNTIYF.

The V call is TRBV28, the J call TRBJ1-5; D is perhaps TRBD1 (6 bases). This CDR3 is 17 amino acids long. Germline V gene data show CDR1 as MDHEN and CDR2 as SYDVKM. Trimming cost V 2 bases and J 6 bases, with 20 bases left between them. The CDR3 sequence is CASSLLRDTIIGQPQHF. CDR3 DNA sequence: TGTGCCAGCAGTTTACTTAGGGACACCATAATCGGTCAGCCCCAGCATTTT.

The J gene is TRBJ1-5, the V gene TRBV19; tentative D call: TRBD1 (6 bases). CDR3 length: 13 residues. Germline CDR1 LNHDA, CDR2 SQIVND (reference sequence). V lost 8 bases, J lost 7 bases, and 15 bases lay in between. CDR3 protein: CASGTGLRQPQHF. CDR3 in DNA: TGTGCCAGTGGCACAGGGTTACGACAGCCCCAGCATTTT. The full variable domain, in which reference TRBV19 and TRBJ1-5 provide the parts outside the CDR3, is DGGITQSPKYLFRKEGQNVTLSCEQNLNHDAMYWYRQDPGQGLRLIYYSQIVNDFQKGDIAEGYSVSREKKESFPLTVTSAQKNPTAFYLCASGTGLRQPQHFGDGTRLSIL.

The gene calls are TRBV6-2 or TRBV6-3 and TRBJ2-5; D is unresolved. The CDR3 consists of 12 residues. CDR1 is MNHEY and CDR2 is SVGEGT in the germline V gene. The V and J ends lost 5 bases and 4 bases respectively, with 8 bases between them. The CDR3 sequence: CASSISPETQYF. The CDR3 DNA reads TGTGCCAGCAGTATCTCCCCAGAGACCCAGTACTTC.

The rearrangement uses TRBV12-3 or TRBV12-4 and TRBJ1-5; TRBD1 aligns across 7 bases. The CDR3 is made up of 13 amino acids. V gave up 3 bases and J gave up 5 bases; unmatched junction bases: 1. This chain's CDR3 is CASSFQGDQPQHF. The CDR3, as DNA: TGTGCCAGCAGTTTTCAGGGGGATCAGCCCCAGCATTTT.

This rearrangement joins TRBV5-4 to TRBJ2-3, with a possible D match to TRBD1 (6 bases). CDR1 and CDR2 (germline): SGHNT, YYREEE (reference sequence). Between the trimmed V and J ends, which lost 2 bases and 4 bases, there was a span of 14 bases. This CDR3 comprises 15 residues. In DNA, the CDR3 is TGTGCCAGCAGCTTTAGGGGGAGAGACGCAGATACGCAGTATTTT. As protein: CASSFRGRDADTQYF.